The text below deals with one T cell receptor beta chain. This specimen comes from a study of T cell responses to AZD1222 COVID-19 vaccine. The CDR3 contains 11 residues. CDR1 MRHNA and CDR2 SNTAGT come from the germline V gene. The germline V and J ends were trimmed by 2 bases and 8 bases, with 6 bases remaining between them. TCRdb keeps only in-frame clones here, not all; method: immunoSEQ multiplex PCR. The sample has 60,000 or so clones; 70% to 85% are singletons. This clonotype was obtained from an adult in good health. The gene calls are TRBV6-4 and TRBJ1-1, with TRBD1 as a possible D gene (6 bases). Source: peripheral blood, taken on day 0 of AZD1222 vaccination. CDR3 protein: CASSDGTEAFF. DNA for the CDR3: TGTGCCAGCAGTGACGGGACAGAAGCTTTCTTT.